This passage covers 8 T cell receptor beta chains from one sample sequenced in a study of OX40 agonist ivuxolimab in advanced cancers. Data came from immunoSEQ multiplex PCR; TCRdb stores just in-frame clones and leaves some out. Among about 20,000 clones, roughly 88% were seen once, and the ten largest hold 36%. The sequencing used CD4+ or CD8+ T cells sorted from blood, collected in a trial of the OX40 agonist ivuxolimab. The receptors originated from an adult with an advanced solid tumor such as melanoma, head and neck, liver or kidney cancer.

The CDR3 here is CSGSGDGSAYNEQFF. The CDR3 DNA is TGCAGCGGCTCAGGGGACGGTAGCGCCTACAATGAGCAGTTCTTC. The J gene is TRBJ2-1, the V gene TRBV29-1, with a tentative D call TRBD1 (6 bases). V was shortened by 7 bases and J by 2 bases, with 18 bases between the two germline ends. This CDR3 contains 15 residues. Germline-derived CDR1 and CDR2 are SQVTM and ANQGSEA.

The CDR3 region is CASSIPRTGTSYEQYF. In nucleotides, the CDR3 is TGTGCCAGTAGTATACCTCGGACAGGTACATCCTACGAGCAGTACTTC. This sequence joins TRBV19 and TRBJ2-7; 7 bases match TRBD1. This CDR3 region has 16 residues. Germline V gives CDR1 LNHDA, CDR2 SQIVND (reference sequence). Trimming cost V 2 bases and J 1 base; bases outside gene matches: 8.

V and J are TRBV2 and TRBJ2-4; tentative D call: TRBD1 (5 bases). CDR3 length: 16 amino acids. Per the germline V gene, CDR1 is SNHLY and CDR2 is FYNNEI. Trimming shortened V by 4 bases and J by 0 bases, and 13 bases separated the two germline ends. CDR3 nucleotides: TGTGCCAGCAGTGTACCAGCAGGGATAGCCAAAAACATTCAGTACTTC. Translated: CASSVPAGIAKNIQYF.

The chain joins TRBV6-1 to TRBJ1-1; no clear D gene. The germline V and J ends were trimmed by 1 base and 10 bases, with 13 bases remaining between them. This CDR3 contains 13 residues. Germline V gene data show CDR1 as MNHNS and CDR2 as SASEGT. In DNA form, the CDR3 reads TGTGCCAGCAGTGAAGGGCAGATCAAGGTAGCTTTCTTT. It yields the protein CASSEGQIKVAFF.

The V gene is TRBV4-3, the J gene TRBJ2-3; TRBD2 agrees at 7 bases. This CDR3 comprises 18 residues. Germline V gives CDR1 LGHNA, CDR2 YSLEER. The V gene end was trimmed by 4 bases and the J gene end by 0 bases; junction bases not matched to a gene: 13. CDR3 DNA: TGCGCCAGCAGCCTCTGCTATGTCGGGGAGGGGAGCACAGATACGCAGTATTTT. This sequence encodes CASSLCYVGEGSTDTQYF.

This chain uses TRBV7-9 with TRBJ2-2; 9 positions match TRBD1. Germline loops: CDR1 SEHNR, CDR2 FQNEAQ (reference sequence). V was pared by 5 bases and J by 3 bases, with 1 base of the junction left unmatched. The CDR3 has 14 amino acids. The CDR3 DNA reads as TGTGCCAGCAGCAGGGACAGGGACACCGGGGAGCTGTTTTTT. As protein: CASSRDRDTGELFF.

This clone was detected once. For the CDR3, the DNA is TGTGCCAGCAGCGGCCTTAGGGGATACGAGCAGTACTTC. It translates to CASSGLRGYEQYF. The chain employs TRBV9 and TRBJ2-7; a possible D gene is TRBD1 (5 bases). The CDR3 is 13 residues long. Germline CDR1 SGDLS, CDR2 YYNGEE. V shed 3 bases and J shed 4 bases, with 11 bases lying between them.

V and J are TRBV29-1 and TRBJ1-3; TRBD1 aligns across 8 bases. Unmatched junction bases numbered 11, after V lost 5 bases and J lost 2 bases. CDR1 and CDR2 from the germline V gene are SQVTM and ANQGSEA. The CDR3 is 16 amino acids. CDR3 residues: CSVNDQTGAPGNTIYF. The CDR3 DNA follows: TGCAGCGTTAACGATCAGACAGGGGCCCCTGGAAACACCATATATTTT.